This section outlines one T cell receptor (beta chain) sequence together with its context. As handled by the study authors: Scientists estimated how many nucleated cells there were by amplifying reference gene primers. Generated by immunoSEQ multiplex PCR, the TCRdb table keeps only in-frame clones and is missing some. The V and J calls and the clone size are those of that table, but D and trimming were determined from the DNA. The repertoire holds about 250,000 clones, roughly 84% seen once, with about 1.5% in the top ten. This record comes from a study of blood T cell repertoires in COVID-19. Study details: Samples of COVID-19 (acute and convalescent) were obtained from the United States, Italy and Spain. PBMCs, B-cell-depleted T cells, or T cells were the source of the cDNA or gDNA that made up the material.

V lost 2 bases, J lost 8 bases, and 6 bases lay in between. The CDR3 has 11 residues. CDR1 SGHAT and CDR2 FQNNGV come from the germline V gene. Sequencing input: peripheral blood. The chain couples TRBV11-2 to TRBJ1-1; D possibly corresponds to TRBD1 (5 bases). The receptor comes from a woman aged 40-49 years who had recovered from COVID-19. The CDR3 bases are TGTGCCAGCAGCTTACAGGGAGAAGCTTTCTTT. Encoded protein: CASSLQGEAFF.